These T cell receptor beta chains were read from a single sample in a study of radiotherapy plus CTLA-4 blockade in lung cancer. Profiled with immunoSEQ multiplex PCR; TCRdb holds only in-frame clones, not every one. The sample records about 50,000 clones, about 85% being singletons. The sample here was peripheral blood, taken from a patient treated with radiotherapy plus ipilimumab. These receptors were obtained from a human donor with non-small cell lung cancer whose response to radiotherapy plus ipilimumab could not be evaluated. The CDR3 runs from the conserved cysteine through the conserved F or W. A D gene is named only where the DNA matches it firmly. A row's size may be missing; if present it is once, few, many or a size class.

D gene: TRBD1
J gene: TRBJ2-3
clone size: NA
V gene: TRBV7-6
CDR3 DNA: TGTGCCAGCAGCTTAGCAGGGGGCGACACAGATACGCAGTATTTT
CDR3 protein: CASSLAGGDTDTQYF

D gene: NA
J gene: TRBJ2-5
clone size: NA
V gene: TRBV30
CDR3 DNA: TGTGCCTGGATAGGAGGGATTGGCCAAGAGACCCAGTACTTC
CDR3 protein: CAWIGGIGQETQYF

D gene: NA
J gene: TRBJ2-4
clone size: once
V gene: TRBV28
CDR3 DNA: TGTGCCAGCAGTGATTCCAGGGTTTCGATAGCCAAAAACATTCAGTACTTC
CDR3 protein: CASSDSRVSIAKNIQYF

D gene: TRBD1
J gene: TRBJ2-7
clone size: NA
V gene: TRBV9
CDR3 DNA: TGTGCCAGCAGCGCAGACAGGGGGCAAGATGAGCAGTACTTC
CDR3 protein: CASSADRGQDEQYF

D gene: NA
J gene: TRBJ1-2
clone size: once
V gene: TRBV20-1
CDR3 DNA: TGCAGTGCTAGTCCGAGGTGGGACACCTTC
CDR3 protein: CSASPRWDTF

D gene: NA
J gene: TRBJ1-5
clone size: few
V gene: TRBV30
CDR3 DNA: TGTGCCTGGAGTGCTGGACAGAATCAGCCCCAGCATTTT
CDR3 protein: CAWSAGQNQPQHF

D gene: NA
J gene: TRBJ1-2
clone size: NA
V gene: TRBV19
CDR3 DNA: TGTGCCAGTAGTTTATCCCGGGACTATGGCTACACCTTC
CDR3 protein: CASSLSRDYGYTF

D gene: TRBD1
J gene: TRBJ1-5
clone size: NA
V gene: TRBV28
CDR3 DNA: TGTGCCAGCAGTTTGGAGGCAGGGGGCGATGGCAATCAGCCCCAGCATTTT
CDR3 protein: CASSLEAGGDGNQPQHF

D gene: TRBD1
J gene: TRBJ2-2
clone size: NA
V gene: TRBV28
CDR3 DNA: TGTGCCAGTTGGGACAGACACACCGGGGAGCTGTTTTTT
CDR3 protein: CASWDRHTGELFF

D gene: NA
J gene: TRBJ1-5
clone size: NA
V gene: TRBV18
CDR3 DNA: TGTGCCAGCTCGCTTTTAGGGGTTCGTGAGCCCCAGCATTTT
CDR3 protein: CASSLLGVREPQHF

D gene: NA
J gene: TRBJ2-1
clone size: NA
V gene: TRBV7-2
CDR3 DNA: TGTGCCAGCAGCGGCGGGCCCCTCGATGAGCAGTTCTTC
CDR3 protein: CASSGGPLDEQFF

D gene: TRBD2
J gene: TRBJ2-3
clone size: once
V gene: TRBV2
CDR3 DNA: TGTGCCAGCAGTGAATTGCTAGCGGGCACCCCAGATACGCAGTATTTT
CDR3 protein: CASSELLAGTPDTQYF

D gene: NA
J gene: TRBJ1-2
clone size: NA
V gene: TRBV7-2
CDR3 DNA: TGTGCCAGCAGCTTAAATACAGGGCTCAATGGCTACACCTTC
CDR3 protein: CASSLNTGLNGYTF

D gene: TRBD1
J gene: TRBJ2-7
clone size: NA
V gene: TRBV7-2
CDR3 DNA: TGTGCCAGCAGCAGGACGGACAGGGTTTACGAGCAGTACTTC
CDR3 protein: CASSRTDRVYEQYF

D gene: NA
J gene: TRBJ1-5
clone size: NA
V gene: TRBV5-5
CDR3 DNA: TGTGCCAGCAGCTTAGGGCCCGGACAGTTTAATCAGCCCCAGCATTTT
CDR3 protein: CASSLGPGQFNQPQHF

D gene: NA
J gene: TRBJ2-5
clone size: NA
V gene: TRBV6-5
CDR3 DNA: TGTGCCAGCAGCATCGCGGGGGCCCGGGAGCAGTACTTC
CDR3 protein: CASSIAGAREQYF

D gene: NA
J gene: TRBJ2-2
clone size: few
V gene: TRBV6-6
CDR3 DNA: TGTGCCAGCAGTTACGGTATAGCGGAGGACACCGGGGAGCTGTTTTTT
CDR3 protein: CASSYGIAEDTGELFF

D gene: NA
J gene: TRBJ1-2
clone size: NA
V gene: TRBV7-2
CDR3 DNA: TGTGCCAGCAGCTTATTTCAGGCAGCTCTTGACTATGGCTACACCTTC
CDR3 protein: CASSLFQAALDYGYTF

D gene: NA
J gene: TRBJ2-7
clone size: NA
V gene: TRBV28
CDR3 DNA: TGTGCCAGCAACTCCCCTGATCTTAGTGCCTCCTACGAGCAGTACTTC
CDR3 protein: CASNSPDLSASYEQYF

D gene: TRBD1
J gene: TRBJ1-2
clone size: NA
V gene: TRBV29-1
CDR3 DNA: TGCAGCGTTGCCAAGGGGGCTGGCGGCTACACCTTC
CDR3 protein: CSVAKGAGGYTF

D gene: TRBD1
J gene: TRBJ1-2
clone size: NA
V gene: TRBV15
CDR3 DNA: TGTGCCACCAGTGGGACAGGGAACTATGGCTACACCTTC
CDR3 protein: CATSGTGNYGYTF

D gene: TRBD1
J gene: TRBJ2-7
clone size: few
V gene: TRBV28
CDR3 DNA: TGTGCCAGCAGCTTGGACAGGTTCGGCGAGCAGTACTTC
CDR3 protein: CASSLDRFGEQYF

D gene: NA
J gene: TRBJ2-3
clone size: once
V gene: TRBV4-2
CDR3 DNA: TGTGCCAGCAGCCAGGGGACTCTTAGCGGTGGTAGCACAGATACGCAGTATTTT
CDR3 protein: CASSQGTLSGGSTDTQYF

D gene: NA
J gene: TRBJ2-5
clone size: NA
V gene: TRBV7-6
CDR3 DNA: TGTGCCAGCAGCCCACCGCCTGGGATTGGGGCCAGGGAGACCCAGTACTTC
CDR3 protein: CASSPPPGIGARETQYF

D gene: NA
J gene: TRBJ2-7
clone size: few
V gene: TRBV6-1
CDR3 DNA: TGTGCCAGCAGTGAAGCGCATCCAGGGATCGAGCAGTACTTC
CDR3 protein: CASSEAHPGIEQYF

D gene: TRBD1
J gene: TRBJ1-2
clone size: NA
V gene: TRBV30
CDR3 DNA: TGTGCCTGCAAAAGACAGGGAACCATTAACTATGGCTACACCTTC
CDR3 protein: CACKRQGTINYGYTF

D gene: TRBD1
J gene: TRBJ2-1
clone size: NA
V gene: TRBV15
CDR3 DNA: TGTGCCATCTCGGGACAGGGGGCCTACAATGAGCAGTTCTTC
CDR3 protein: CAISGQGAYNEQFF

D gene: NA
J gene: TRBJ2-5
clone size: NA
V gene: TRBV28
CDR3 DNA: TGTGCCAGCAGTGAAGGAGGACAAGAGACCCAGTACTTC
CDR3 protein: CASSEGGQETQYF

D gene: TRBD1
J gene: TRBJ2-7
clone size: NA
V gene: TRBV19
CDR3 DNA: TGTGCCAGTAGCCTATCCCCCGGGACAGGGAAATACGAGCAGTACTTC
CDR3 protein: CASSLSPGTGKYEQYF

D gene: TRBD1
J gene: TRBJ2-1
clone size: NA
V gene: TRBV19
CDR3 DNA: TGTGCCAGTAGTAAGACAGGGGGCACTGAGCAGTTCTTC
CDR3 protein: CASSKTGGTEQFF

D gene: TRBD1
J gene: TRBJ1-2
clone size: NA
V gene: TRBV18
CDR3 DNA: TGTGCCAGCTCACCCAACAGGGGAATGAATGGCTACACCTTC
CDR3 protein: CASSPNRGMNGYTF

D gene: NA
J gene: TRBJ1-1
clone size: once
V gene: TRBV19
CDR3 DNA: TGTGCCAGTAGCACTTTGAGTATTCATGGCACTGAAGCTTTCTTT
CDR3 protein: CASSTLSIHGTEAFF

D gene: NA
J gene: TRBJ2-5
clone size: NA
V gene: TRBV4-1
CDR3 DNA: TGCGCCAGCAGCCAACCTAAGCCGGGGGAGACCCAGTACTTC
CDR3 protein: CASSQPKPGETQYF

D gene: NA
J gene: TRBJ2-1
clone size: NA
V gene: TRBV5-4
CDR3 DNA: TGTGCCAGCAGCCTTGAGTCCTACAATGAGCAGTTCTTC
CDR3 protein: CASSLESYNEQFF

D gene: TRBD2
J gene: TRBJ2-1
clone size: NA
V gene: TRBV9
CDR3 DNA: TGTGCCAGCAGCGTAGCAGCGGGAGTAACCAATGAGCAGTTCTTC
CDR3 protein: CASSVAAGVTNEQFF

D gene: TRBD1
J gene: TRBJ1-5
clone size: NA
V gene: TRBV5-7
CDR3 DNA: TGTGCCAGCAGCAGAGACAGGGGTGCTGAGCCCCAGCATTTT
CDR3 protein: CASSRDRGAEPQHF

D gene: NA
J gene: TRBJ1-2
clone size: once
V gene: TRBV11-2
CDR3 DNA: TGTGCCAGCAGCTTAGGAGCAGGGAACTATGGCTACACCTTC
CDR3 protein: CASSLGAGNYGYTF

D gene: NA
J gene: TRBJ1-1
clone size: NA
V gene: TRBV7-2
CDR3 DNA: TGTGCCAGCAGTTTTAGAGGGGGCACTGAAGCTTTCTTT
CDR3 protein: CASSFRGGTEAFF

D gene: NA
J gene: TRBJ2-7
clone size: NA
V gene: TRBV7-2
CDR3 DNA: TGTGCCAGCAGTTTAGACACTAACTACGAGCAGTACTTC
CDR3 protein: CASSLDTNYEQYF

D gene: NA
J gene: TRBJ1-1
clone size: NA
V gene: TRBV5-1
CDR3 DNA: TGCGCCAGCAGCTTGGACAGGGTGACGGCTGAAGCTTTCTTT
CDR3 protein: CASSLDRVTAEAFF

D gene: TRBD2
J gene: TRBJ2-3
clone size: NA
V gene: TRBV28
CDR3 DNA: TGTGCCAGCAATGGCGGGAGGGCCTTACCTACGCAGTATTTT
CDR3 protein: CASNGGRALPTQYF

D gene: NA
J gene: TRBJ2-1
clone size: NA
V gene: TRBV9
CDR3 DNA: TGTGCCAGCAGCGACAATAGCGGTACTAGCTCCTACAATGAGCAGTTCTTC
CDR3 protein: CASSDNSGTSSYNEQFF

D gene: NA
J gene: TRBJ1-2
clone size: NA
V gene: TRBV10-3
CDR3 DNA: TGTGCCATCAGTGAGATGGGCGCTCGGGGCTACACCTTC
CDR3 protein: CAISEMGARGYTF

D gene: NA
J gene: TRBJ1-1
clone size: NA
V gene: TRBV28
CDR3 DNA: TGTGCCAGCATAGGGCAGGGCACTGAAGCTTTCTTT
CDR3 protein: CASIGQGTEAFF

D gene: NA
J gene: TRBJ1-2
clone size: NA
V gene: TRBV28
CDR3 DNA: TGTGCCAGCACCTACGGGACATCCAACTATGGCTACACCTTC
CDR3 protein: CASTYGTSNYGYTF

D gene: NA
J gene: TRBJ1-1
clone size: NA
V gene: TRBV2
CDR3 DNA: TGTGCCAGCACCCAACTAAGTAATCTTCACACTGAAGCTTTCTTT
CDR3 protein: CASTQLSNLHTEAFF